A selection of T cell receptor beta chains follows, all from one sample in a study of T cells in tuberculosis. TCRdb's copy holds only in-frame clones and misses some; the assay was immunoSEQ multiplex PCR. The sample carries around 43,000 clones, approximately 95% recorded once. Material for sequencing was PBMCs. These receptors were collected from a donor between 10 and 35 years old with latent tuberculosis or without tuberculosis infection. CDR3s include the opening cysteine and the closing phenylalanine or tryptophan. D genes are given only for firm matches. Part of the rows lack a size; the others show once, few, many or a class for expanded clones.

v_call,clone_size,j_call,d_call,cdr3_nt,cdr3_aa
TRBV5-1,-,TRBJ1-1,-,TGCGCCAGCAGCGAGGCCGTGGGGGCCACTGAAGCTTTCTTT,CASSEAVGATEAFF
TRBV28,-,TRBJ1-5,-,TGTGCCAGCAGTTCCAAGGGGCTGGGCAATCAGCCCCAGCATTTT,CASSSKGLGNQPQHF
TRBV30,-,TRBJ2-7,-,TGTGCCTGGAGTCGCCAGGGGGGAGCCGAGCAGTACTTC,CAWSRQGGAEQYF
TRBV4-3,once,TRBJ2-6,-,TGCGCCAGCAGCCGAAAATCTACTGGGGCCAACGTCCTGACTTTC,CASSRKSTGANVLTF
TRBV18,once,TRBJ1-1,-,TGTGCCAGCTCACCCAGGAGGGAAAAGATGAACACTGAAGCTTTCTTT,CASSPRREKMNTEAFF
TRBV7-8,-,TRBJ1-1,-,TGTGCCAGCAGCTTAATACAGAACACTGAAGCTTTCTTT,CASSLIQNTEAFF
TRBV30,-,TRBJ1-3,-,TGTGCCTGGAGTGTAGGAGGGTACAACACCATATATTTT,CAWSVGGYNTIYF
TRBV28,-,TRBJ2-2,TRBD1,TGTGCCAGCAGGAAGGCCGGGACAGGGAGGTCGATGGAGCTGTTTTTT,CASRKAGTGRSMELFF
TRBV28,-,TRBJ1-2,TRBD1,TGTGCCAGCAGTTTACAACAACCGGGACAGGGAGACCATGGCTACACCTTC,CASSLQQPGQGDHGYTF
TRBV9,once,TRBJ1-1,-,TGTGCCAGCAGCGTAGCGCAGGTGAACACTGAAGCTTTCTTT,CASSVAQVNTEAFF
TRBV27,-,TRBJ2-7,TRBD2,TGTGCCACCAGGGCGGGGGGGCGCTACGAGCAGTACTTC,CATRAGGRYEQYF
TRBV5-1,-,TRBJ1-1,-,TGCGCCAGCAGCTTGGCCTCGGTTATGAACACTGAAGCTTTCTTT,CASSLASVMNTEAFF
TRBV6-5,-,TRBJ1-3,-,TGTGCCAGCAGGGGCAGCACCGCTGGAAACACCATATATTTT,CASRGSTAGNTIYF
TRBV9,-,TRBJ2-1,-,TGTGCCAGCAGCGTAGTCGCCAGGGGCGATCATGAGCAGTTCTTC,CASSVVARGDHEQFF
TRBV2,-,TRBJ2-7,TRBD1,TGTGCCAGCATTTCAGGAACAGGGGGCTTTCACGAGCAGTACTTC,CASISGTGGFHEQYF
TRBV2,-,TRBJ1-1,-,TGTGCCAGCAGTGGCCGTCGTGTCGGCGGACATGTTGGAGCTTTCTTT,CASSGRRVGGHVGAFF
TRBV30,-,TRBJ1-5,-,TGTGCCTGGGGGGACTTCGACAGCCTAAATCAGCCCCAGCATTTT,CAWGDFDSLNQPQHF
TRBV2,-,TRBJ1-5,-,TGTGCCAGCAGTCAGGGATCGGGCAATCAGCCCCAGCATTTT,CASSQGSGNQPQHF
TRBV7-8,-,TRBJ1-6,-,TGTGCCAGCAGCTCTAATCTCAACAGGAACTATAATTCACCCCTCCACTTT,CASSSNLNRNYNSPLHF
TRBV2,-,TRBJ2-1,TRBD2,TGTGCCAGCAGCGAGACTAGCGGGGTTAATGAGCAGTTCTTC,CASSETSGVNEQFF